These 9 T cell receptor beta chains originate from one sample sequenced in a study of blood T cell repertoires in COVID-19. Repertoires were generated with immunoSEQ multiplex PCR, while TCRdb's copy carries only in-frame clones and drops some. The data contain 40,000 to 55,000 clones, around 83% of them singletons. The sequenced sample consisted of peripheral blood. All receptors come from a human donor in a cohort sampled during active COVID-19.

This chain connects TRBV21-1 to TRBJ1-1. TRBV21-1 counts as a pseudogene. The CDR3 is 18 amino acids. The CDR3 nucleotides read TGTGCCAGCTTCGTACAACCCCCGGCAGGGAGGAGGGACACTGAAGCTTTCTTT. Its protein product is CASFVQPPAGRRDTEAFF.

The rearrangement links TRBV5-6 to TRBJ1-2; D is possibly TRBD1 (5 bases). This CDR3 is built from 15 residues. V lost 0 bases, J lost 5 bases, and 14 bases lay in between. The germline V gene has CDR1 SGHDT and CDR2 YYEEEE. The CDR3 region has the DNA TGTGCCAGCAGCTTGGTAGGACAAGCGACATATGGCTACACCTTC. It codes for CASSLVGQATYGYTF.

The chain couples TRBV12-3 or TRBV12-4 to TRBJ2-3; D gene uncertain. The V and J ends lost 2 bases and 5 bases respectively, with 2 bases between them. This CDR3 spans 11 amino acids. CDR3 coding DNA: TGTGCCAGCAGTTTACGAGATACGCAGTATTTT. Protein sequence: CASSLRDTQYF.

The V and J genes are TRBV2 and TRBJ2-5; D might be TRBD2 (6 bases). CDR1 SNHLY and CDR2 FYNNEI come from the germline V gene. V lost 4 bases and J lost 5, with 11 bases in between. This CDR3 is built from 13 residues. Here the CDR3 reads CASSGLGGETQYF. DNA of the CDR3: TGTGCCAGCAGTGGACTAGGAGGGGAGACCCAGTACTTC. Variable domain in full (rest from reference TRBV2 and TRBJ2-5): EPEVTQTPSHQVTQMGQEVILRCVPISNHLYFYWYRQILGQKVEFLVSFYNNEISEKSEIFDDQFSVERPDGSNFTLKIRSTKLEDSAMYFCASSGLGGETQYFGPGTRLLVL.

The chain uses TRBV4-1 and TRBJ2-1; the D gene is possibly TRBD1 (6 bases). Germline-derived CDR1 and CDR2 are MGHRA and YSYEKL. This CDR3 contains 16 residues. V dropped 0 bases and J dropped 8 bases, with 17 bases sitting between them. The CDR3 spells CASSQEGPGAFYEQFF. CDR3 bases: TGCGCCAGCAGCCAAGAAGGACCAGGGGCTTTCTATGAGCAGTTCTTC.

In this sample, this clone turned up once. V is TRBV5-1 and J is TRBJ2-1; D perhaps matches TRBD1 (6 bases). Trimming took off 4 bases at V and 3 bases at J, with 11 bases between the two ends. This CDR3 comprises 14 residues. The V gene's germline CDR1 is SGHRS and CDR2 YFSETQ. The chain's CDR3 is CASSPGQSYNEQFF. Here the CDR3 DNA reads TGCGCCAGCAGCCCCGGACAGAGCTACAATGAGCAGTTCTTC.

The chain recombines TRBV25-1 with TRBJ1-6, with 8 bases fitting TRBD1. The CDR3 loop spans 13 amino acids. J gave up 10 bases and V 4 bases, and 3 bases lay outside the gene matches. The germline gives CDR1 MGHDK, CDR2 SYGVNS. The CDR3 bases are TGTGCCAGCAGTGTAGGACAGGGCTCACCCCTCCACTTT. Translation gives CASSVGQGSPLHF.

The V gene is TRBV27, the J gene TRBJ1-5; the D gene is possibly TRBD1 (5 bases). The V and J ends lost 0 bases and 2 bases respectively, with 17 bases between them. The V gene's germline CDR1 is MNHEY and CDR2 SMNVEV (reference sequence). The CDR3 covers 18 residues. The CDR3 loop reads CASSLSGRIGVGNQPQHF. CDR3 nucleotide sequence: TGTGCCAGCAGTTTATCCGGGCGGATAGGGGTAGGCAATCAGCCCCAGCATTTT.

V is TRBV5-5 and J is TRBJ2-7, with 9 bases fitting TRBD1. The V gene end was trimmed by 4 bases and the J gene end by 7 bases; junction bases not matched to a gene: 15. Germline V gene data show CDR1 as SGHKS and CDR2 as YYEKEE (reference sequence). The CDR3 extends over 16 amino acids. The CDR3 DNA follows: TGTGCCAGCAGCCTCACTACCGGACAGGGGAGGTATGAGCAGTACTTC. Translated: CASSLTTGQGRYEQYF.